This section outlines one TCR beta chain sequence together with its context. This clonotype occurred a few times. The specificity of this receptor is unknown. No base qualities exist here, and no much larger clone lies one base off it. From its cysteine to its phenylalanine, the CDR3 spans 13 amino acids. The read is trimmed to its CDR3 DNA, 39 bases read in frame from base 1. In the germline V gene, CDR1 corresponds to SQVTM and CDR2 to ANQGSEA. V is pruned by 6 bases and J by 4 bases, leaving 6 bases of the junction without a gene match. Libraries came from PCR. DNA from cultured CD4+ T cells was subjected to TCR sequencing with the Oncomine TCR Beta short-read assay at the Johns Hopkins FTIC core. The QIAamp micro DNA kit was used to extract genomic DNA from the cultured CD4+ T cells. The Oncomine TCR Beta libraries from cultured CD4+ T cells were pooled using unique dual indexes and then sequenced on an Illumina iSeq 100. The published analysis was carried out like this. Non-productive sequences were removed, and CDR3s that did not start with C, did not end with F or W, or were shorter than 7 amino acids were discarded. Antigen-specific clonotypes were identified with the MANAFEST web application by comparing peptide-stimulated wells with reference and other culture wells. An FDR below 0.05, an odds ratio above 5, and a productive frequency above 0.1% in at least two of three replicate wells were required for clones to be considered positive. Clonotypes that were significantly expanded in both SARS-CoV-2 spike wells and at least one common cold coronavirus spike condition were defined as cross-reactive. Similarity between CDR3 sequences was evaluated in R version 3.6.1 using Levenshtein distances (stringdist) and unrooted phylogenetic trees (ape). TCRdb handled the public reads itself, with Q25 trimming in fastp and clone calling in MiXCR, and kept productive beta chains. Identical CDR3 protein sequences are pooled into one entry, listed with their most common genes and DNA. For this entry, the V and J calls and clone size follow TCRdb and not the study's own pipeline. Within this sample are over 8,000 distinct CDR3 sequences, with around 59% of them counted one time only. The ten largest clones add up to 16% of the sample.

This sample was included in a study of vaccination and CD4 T cells after COVID-19 (dated by TCRdb to the early 2020s). About the investigation overall: SARS-CoV-2 positivity had been established in the convalescent patients by nasal swab PCR, and mild disease was recorded in under ten of these patients and severe disease in one. The convalescent cohort comprised six males and four females, including two Hispanic individuals, seven Caucasians, two Asians and one multiracial person. Control cultures used a CEFX viral epitope pool as positive control, an HIV-1 Nef peptide pool as negative control, or no peptide. Overlapping spike peptide pools from SARS-CoV-2 and from the common cold coronaviruses HCoV-NL63, HCoV-OC43 and HCoV-229E were used as culture stimuli. Post-COVID blood samples from convalescent patients were collected a median of about 100 days after diagnosis, with a range of roughly 35 to 161 days. The spike-specific CD4+ TCR repertoire was compared before and after mRNA vaccination in 10 COVID-19 convalescent patients and several infection-naive healthy vaccine recipients. Two doses of either the Pfizer-BioNTech BNT162b2 vaccine (n=8) or the Moderna mRNA-1273 vaccine (n=2) were administered to participants. Post-vaccine blood samples were taken a median of 72 days after the second vaccine dose, with a range of about 13 to 241 days. What the authors observed across the whole study: The median count of SARS-CoV-2-reactive clonotypes went up from 20 to 25 after infection to a few dozen after vaccination, although the change was not significant. Relatively few convalescent patients were included in the study, and early timepoints after natural infection were not analyzed. Of the vaccine-specific clones found in convalescent patients, nearly all (304 of 307) were mono-reactive for SARS-CoV-2 spike instead of being cross-reactive with common cold coronaviruses. Among convalescent patients, a median about 86% of the SARS-CoV-2-reactive clones seen after vaccination appeared only after vaccination, which suggests priming specific to the vaccine.

The intended sense of this specimen's treatment or condition label: approximately 9-day PBMC culture with coronavirus spike peptide pools or control peptides (ViraFEST assay). To expand antigen-specific T cells with peptide pools and then pick out the expanded clonotypes through TCR sequencing, the study relied on the ViraFEST assay. The convalescent patients' positive SARS-CoV-2 PCR tests were from March to December 2020, which was before the Alpha, Beta and Delta variants emerged in the United States. Over 1.5 million PBMCs per well were cultured in IMDM with approximately 5.2% human AB serum and roughly 9.3 IU/ml IL-2, plus 10 ug/ml peptide pools. On days 3 and 7, half of the culture medium was replaced with fresh IL-2-containing medium. After 10 days of culture, CD4+ T cells were isolated by negative selection with the EasySep CD4+ T cell isolation kit. Ficoll-Paque Plus gradient centrifugation was used to isolate PBMCs from whole blood, and the isolated PBMCs were then either used fresh or cryopreserved at -140C. Each culture condition was generally run in triplicate wells.

The rearranged chain carries TRBV29-1 and TRBJ1-5; 7 nucleotides in the junction match TRBD1. Sequencing was carried out using CD4+ T cells from blood, cultured in vitro. The origin of this receptor is a human donor who had recovered from COVID-19. The CDR3 region reads CSVTQGPNQPQHF. The DNA sequence follows: TGCAGCGTGACACAGGGGCCAAATCAGCCCCAGCATTTT.